Below are 25 T cell receptor beta chains sequenced from a single sample in a study of regulatory T cells in long-lasting Graves disease. With iRepertoire HTBI primers and Arm-PCR of CDR3 regions, TCR beta libraries were built. TCRdb processed the multiplex PCR reads anew with MiXCR; each CDR3 protein has one entry. Here the sample spans approximately 400,000 distinct CDR3 sequences, around 21% being singletons. Indicated time point: persistent/refractory GD, antithyroid drugs over 5 years with positive TRAb. Following extraction of RNA from PBMCs, that RNA was used to make the TCR library. Material: peripheral blood mononuclear cells (PBMCs), obtained when the disease was refractory, from a patient treated with antithyroid drugs. Source of these receptors: a female donor with Graves disease.

The rearrangement joins TRBV9 to TRBJ1-2; possible D gene TRBD1, 5 bases. The CDR3 extends over 15 amino acids. The V end was cut by 0 bases, the J end by 4 bases, with 13 bases between. Germline V gene lookup returns CDR1 SGDLS and CDR2 YYNGEE. The DNA for the CDR3 is TGTGCCAGCAGCGTAGGGGCGCGGGGGAGCTATGGCTACACCTTC. The encoded protein is CASSVGARGSYGYTF.

CDR3 loop: CASSLGPGEWKQYF. For the CDR3, the DNA is TGTGCCAGCAGCTTGGGCCCCGGGGAGTGGAAGCAGTACTTC. This chain connects TRBV5-5 to TRBJ2-7, with D possibly matching TRBD2 (5 bases). CDR3 length: 14 amino acids. CDR1 SGHKS and CDR2 YYEKEE come from the germline V gene (reference sequence). Trimming stripped 0 bases from V and 8 bases from J, with 15 bases between.

This clonotype was seen a handful of times. CDR3 amino acids: CASSLENSHEQYF. CDR3 bases: TGCGCCAGCAGCTTGGAAAATAGCCACGAGCAGTACTTC. V gene TRBV5-1 combines with J gene TRBJ2-7; D not resolved. CDR1 SGHRS and CDR2 YFSETQ come from the germline V gene. The V gene lost 0 bases and the J gene lost 5 bases, with 9 bases spanning the gap. CDR3 length: 13 amino acids. Full variable domain (remainder filled in from reference TRBV5-1 and TRBJ2-7): KAGVTQTPRYLIKTRGQQVTLSCSPISGHRSVSWYQQTPGQGLQFLFEYFSETQRNKGNFPGRFSGRQFSNSRSEMNVSTLELGDSALYLCASSLENSHEQYFGPGTRLTVT.

This clonotype was detected only a few times. This chain links TRBV10-1 with TRBJ2-2; a weak D match, TRBD1 (7 bases). The CDR3 loop spans 14 amino acids. V was clipped by 6 bases and J by 6 bases, with 14 bases between them. Per the germline V gene, CDR1 is WNHNN and CDR2 is SYGVQD (reference sequence). CDR3 sequence reads: CASSQGGSAGELFF. In DNA, the CDR3 is TGCGCCAGCAGCCAGGGGGGCTCGGCCGGGGAGCTGTTTTTT.

This clonotype has a count of ten or more. This sequence joins TRBV11-2 and TRBJ1-1; unclear D gene. V was shortened by 2 bases and J by 1 base, with 11 bases between the two germline ends. Germline CDR1 reads SGHAT; CDR2 reads FQNNGV. CDR3 length: 15 residues. The CDR3 DNA is TGTGCCAGCAGCTTACATCCGGCGGCGAACACTGAAGCTTTCTTT. This encodes CASSLHPAANTEAFF.

This chain uses TRBV28 with TRBJ1-5, with 10 positions matching TRBD1. Losses at the gene ends were 5 bases for V and 7 bases for J; bases not matched to a gene: 11. The V gene's germline CDR1 is MDHEN and CDR2 SYDVKM. The CDR3 length is 16 residues. The DNA of the CDR3 is TGTGCCAGCAGTAGTTTGGGGGACAGGGGAGGACAGCCCCAGCATTTT. Translated: CASSSLGDRGGQPQHF. The full variable domain, rest sourced from reference TRBV28 and TRBJ1-5, is DVKVTQSSRYLVKRTGEKVFLECVQDMDHENMFWYRQDPGLGLRLIYFSYDVKMKEKGDIPEGYSVSREKKERFSLILESASTNQTSMYLCASSSLGDRGGQPQHFGDGTRLSIL.

This clonotype was detected many times. V and J are TRBV27 and TRBJ1-2; 9 nucleotides align to TRBD1. This CDR3 comprises 18 residues. Per germline, CDR1 MNHEY and CDR2 SMNVEV (reference sequence). V trimming: 5 bases; J trimming: 7 bases; junction bases outside the gene matches: 20. CDR3 residues: CASSPRALGTGSHLGYTF. CDR3 nucleotide sequence: TGTGCCAGCAGTCCGAGAGCTTTGGGGACAGGGTCCCACCTTGGCTACACCTTC.

This rearrangement joins TRBV6-1 to TRBJ1-5, with D maybe TRBD1 (6 bases). The V end was cut by 4 bases, the J end by 2 bases, with 12 bases between. This CDR3 has 15 amino acids. Germline V lookup: CDR1 MNHNS, CDR2 SASEGT. As DNA, the CDR3 is TGTGCCAGCAGTGCTTTGGGGGCCCGCAATCAGCCCCAGCATTTT. Its translation is CASSALGARNQPQHF.

This clonotype was found many times. The chain recombines TRBV7-8 with TRBJ1-4, with D hard to call. The CDR3 covers 16 residues. The V end was cut by 4 bases, the J end by 0 bases, with 12 bases between. The germline V gene has CDR1 SGHVS and CDR2 FQNEAQ. In DNA, the CDR3 is TGTGCCAGCAGCTGGGGTGGCCCCGCAACTAATGAAAAACTGTTTTTT. This codes for CASSWGGPATNEKLFF.

The sample holds many counts of this clonotype. The CDR3 DNA is TGTGCCAGCAGTTCCCAACTAGCGGGCCCGTACGAGCAGTACTTC. Its protein product is CASSSQLAGPYEQYF. V and J are TRBV6-5 and TRBJ2-7; 9 nucleotides line up with TRBD2. The CDR3 consists of 15 residues. Germline V lookup: CDR1 MNHEY, CDR2 SVGAGI. With V trimmed by 4 bases and J by 4 bases, 8 bases remained unmatched.

This clonotype was found a few times. CDR3 residues: CSVVVRIATNEKLFF. The DNA of the CDR3 is TGCAGCGTTGTAGTTAGGATTGCAACTAATGAAAAACTGTTTTTT. This chain uses TRBV29-1 with TRBJ1-4; no firm D call. CDR1 is SQVTM, CDR2 ANQGSEA, per germline. CDR3 length: 15 residues. Trimming stripped 4 bases from V and 0 bases from J, with 12 bases between.

This clonotype came up many times. The V call is TRBV6-5, the J call TRBJ1-1; D unresolved. The CDR3 loop spans 13 amino acids. CDR1 and CDR2 from the germline V gene are MNHEY and SVGAGI. Between the trimmed V and J ends, which lost 2 bases and 0 bases, there was a span of 4 bases. The DNA for the CDR3 is TGTGCCAGCAGTTACGAGGTGAACACTGAAGCTTTCTTT. This gives the protein CASSYEVNTEAFF.

This clonotype appeared many times. This sequence joins TRBV20-1 and TRBJ2-5; 7 bases align to TRBD2. Germline V gene sequence: CDR1 DFQATT, CDR2 SNEGSKA (reference sequence). This CDR3 spans 16 amino acids. V was pared by 0 bases and J by 2 bases, with 9 bases of the junction left unmatched. CDR3 DNA: TGCAGTGCTAGAGATCCAGGCGGGACTACTCAAGAGACCCAGTACTTC. It yields the protein CSARDPGGTTQETQYF.

This clonotype was counted only a few times. The chain recombines TRBV24-1 with TRBJ1-5, with D perhaps matching TRBD1 (5 bases). There are 16 residues in the CDR3. Trimming took off 6 bases at V and 0 bases at J, with 14 bases between the two ends. Germline CDR1 is KGHDR and CDR2 is SFDVKD. CDR3 residues: CATSLRDSHSNQPQHF. CDR3 sequence (DNA): TGTGCCACCAGTTTGCGTGACAGTCATAGCAATCAGCCCCAGCATTTT.

This clonotype was seen repeatedly, ten times or more. The chain is built from TRBV3-1 and TRBJ2-5; 12 bases fit TRBD2. The CDR3 extends over 16 amino acids. Germline CDR1 and CDR2: LGHDT and YNNKEL (reference sequence). V dropped 6 bases and J dropped 5; count of bases not matched to a gene: 10. The CDR3 DNA sequence: TGTGCCAGCAGTCCTAGACTAGCGGGAGTAGGGGAGACCCAGTACTTC. This translates into CASSPRLAGVGETQYF.

The chain combines TRBV10-2 with TRBJ2-2, with no clear D. V lost 2 bases and J lost 6, with 13 bases in between. From germline, CDR1 is WSHSY and CDR2 SAAADI. There are 15 residues in the CDR3. CDR3 loop: CASSEVPDGSGELFF. The CDR3 DNA reads TGCGCCAGCAGTGAGGTCCCCGATGGGTCCGGGGAGCTGTTTTTT.

The V and J genes are TRBV5-6 and TRBJ2-7, with TRBD1 matching over 8 bases. Per the germline V gene, CDR1 is SGHDT and CDR2 is YYEEEE. The CDR3 has 12 amino acids. V trimming: 6 bases; J trimming: 3 bases; junction bases outside the gene matches: 2. The CDR3 loop is CASNDRGYEQYF. CDR3 DNA: TGTGCCAGCAACGACAGGGGCTACGAGCAGTACTTC.

In the case of this clonotype: This may be a read error: a much more frequent sequence differs by one nucleotide. The J gene is TRBJ2-2, the V gene TRBV28, with D maybe TRBD2 (6 bases). Germline values: CDR1 MDHEN, CDR2 SYDVKM. The CDR3 extends over 15 amino acids. CDR3 residues: CASSSGTPNTGELLF. The DNA of the CDR3 is TGTGCCAGCAGCTCCGGGACTCCGAACACCGGGGAGCTGCTTTTT.

V is TRBV10-3 and J is TRBJ2-1; 7 nucleotides line up with TRBD2. The CDR3 is made up of 14 amino acids. V lost 1 base, J lost 6 bases, and 3 bases stayed unmatched. CDR1 and CDR2 from the germline V gene are ENHRY and SYGVKD. CDR3 loop: CAISEFAGVNEQFF. The DNA for the CDR3 is TGTGCCATCAGTGAGTTCGCGGGGGTCAATGAGCAGTTCTTC.

The rearrangement uses TRBV5-1 and TRBJ1-5, with D uncertain. The CDR3 consists of 15 residues. Germline V gene data show CDR1 as SGHRS and CDR2 as YFSETQ. V lost 0 bases, J lost 0 bases, and 7 bases lay in between. The CDR3 DNA reads as TGCGCCAGCAGCTTGGAGGGAAATAGCAATCAGCCCCAGCATTTT. Translated: CASSLEGNSNQPQHF.

A few counts support this clonotype. The CDR3 DNA sequence: TGTGCCAGTAGTATCCCAGGACAGGGACAAGAGCAGTACTTC. Amino acid sequence: CASSIPGQGQEQYF. The V call is TRBV19, the J call TRBJ2-7, with 8 bases identical to TRBD1. This CDR3 comprises 14 residues. The V and J ends lost 3 bases and 7 bases, in that order; junction bases with no gene match: 8. Germline CDR1 is LNHDA and CDR2 is SQIVND (reference sequence).

In regard to this clonotype: Just one base apart from a much larger clone, this may be a read error. The chain employs TRBV28 and TRBJ2-2; 8 nucleotides align to TRBD1. V shed 7 bases, J shed 5 bases, and the junction held 9 bases outside the gene matches. Germline CDR1 is MDHEN and CDR2 is SYDVKM. CDR3 length: 15 residues. CDR3 residues: CASKWTGRVTGELFF. CDR3 coding DNA: TGTGCCAGCAAATGGACAGGGAGAGTAACCGGGGAGCTGTTTTTT.

This clonotype appeared a few times. CDR3 sequence (DNA): TGCAGCGTTCGAGGAACCAAGGACAGTACCAACTATGGCTACACCTTC. Translated: CSVRGTKDSTNYGYTF. The chain is built from TRBV29-1 and TRBJ1-2, with D maybe TRBD1 (6 bases). The CDR3 extends over 16 amino acids. V was pared by 5 bases and J by 2 bases, with 21 bases between. From germline, CDR1 is SQVTM and CDR2 ANQGSEA. The whole variable domain, remainder taken from reference TRBV29-1 and TRBJ1-2, is SAVISQKPSRDICQRGTSLTIQCQVDSQVTMMFWYRQQPGQSLTLIATANQGSEATYESGFVIDKFPISRPNLTFSTLTVSNMSPEDSSIYLCSVRGTKDSTNYGYTFGSGTRLTVV.

Many counts were recorded for this clonotype. The chain uses TRBV6-1 and TRBJ2-7; D tentatively reads TRBD1 or TRBD2 (6 bases each). CDR1 MNHNS and CDR2 SASEGT come from the germline V gene. V was shortened by 6 bases and J by 2 bases, with 14 bases between the two germline ends. This CDR3 spans 14 amino acids. The CDR3 region is CASRGGTTPYEQYF. The CDR3 DNA reads TGTGCCAGCAGGGGCGGGACAACACCCTACGAGCAGTACTTC.

There are many counts of this clonotype. The chain is built from TRBV18 and TRBJ1-1, with no clear D. V was clipped by 5 bases and J by 7 bases, with 14 bases between them. Germline values: CDR1 KGHSH, CDR2 LQKENI. The CDR3 has 13 amino acids. The CDR3 DNA reads as TGTGCCAGCTCAACTTCCCCACAGAGTGAAGCTTTCTTT. Residues: CASSTSPQSEAFF.